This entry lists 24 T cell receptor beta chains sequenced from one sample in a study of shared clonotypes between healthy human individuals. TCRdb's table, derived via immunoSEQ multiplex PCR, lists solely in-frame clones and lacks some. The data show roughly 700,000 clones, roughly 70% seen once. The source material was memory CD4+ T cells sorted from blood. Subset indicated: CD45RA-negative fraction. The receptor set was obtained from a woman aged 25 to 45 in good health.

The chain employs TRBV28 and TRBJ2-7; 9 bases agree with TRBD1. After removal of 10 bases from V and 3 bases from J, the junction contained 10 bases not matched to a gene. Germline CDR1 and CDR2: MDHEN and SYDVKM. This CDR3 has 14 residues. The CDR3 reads CATETQTGGYEQYF. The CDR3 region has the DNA TGTGCCACCGAAACCCAGACAGGGGGCTACGAGCAGTACTTC. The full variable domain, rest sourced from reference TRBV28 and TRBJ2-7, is DVKVTQSSRYLVKRTGEKVFLECVQDMDHENMFWYRQDPGLGLRLIYFSYDVKMKEKGDIPEGYSVSREKKERFSLILESASTNQTSMYLCATETQTGGYEQYFGPGTRLTVT.

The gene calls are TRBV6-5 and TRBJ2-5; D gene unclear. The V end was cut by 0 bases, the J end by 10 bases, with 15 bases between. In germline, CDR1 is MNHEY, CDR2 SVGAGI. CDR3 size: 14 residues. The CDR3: CASSYSLLFPFQYF. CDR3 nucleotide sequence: TGTGCCAGCAGTTACTCGTTGTTATTCCCTTTCCAGTACTTC.

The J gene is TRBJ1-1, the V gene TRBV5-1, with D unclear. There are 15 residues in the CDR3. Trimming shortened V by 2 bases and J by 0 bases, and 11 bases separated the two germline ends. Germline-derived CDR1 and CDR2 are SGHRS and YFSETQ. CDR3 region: CASSFWGGMNTEAFF. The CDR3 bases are TGCGCCAGCAGCTTTTGGGGAGGTATGAACACTGAAGCTTTCTTT.

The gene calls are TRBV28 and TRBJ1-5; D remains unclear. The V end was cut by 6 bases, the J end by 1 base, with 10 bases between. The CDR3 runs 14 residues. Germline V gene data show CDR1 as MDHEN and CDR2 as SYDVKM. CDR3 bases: TGTGCCAGCAGGGCTCCCGGAAGCAATCAGCCCCAGCATTTT. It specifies CASRAPGSNQPQHF. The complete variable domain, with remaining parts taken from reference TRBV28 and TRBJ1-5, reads DVKVTQSSRYLVKRTGEKVFLECVQDMDHENMFWYRQDPGLGLRLIYFSYDVKMKEKGDIPEGYSVSREKKERFSLILESASTNQTSMYLCASRAPGSNQPQHFGDGTRLSIL.

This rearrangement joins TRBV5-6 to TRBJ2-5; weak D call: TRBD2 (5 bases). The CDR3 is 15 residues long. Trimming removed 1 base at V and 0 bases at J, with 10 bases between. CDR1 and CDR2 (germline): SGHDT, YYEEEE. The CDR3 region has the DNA TGTGCCAGCAGCTTGAGGAGGAGGTACCAAGAGACCCAGTACTTC. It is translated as CASSLRRRYQETQYF.

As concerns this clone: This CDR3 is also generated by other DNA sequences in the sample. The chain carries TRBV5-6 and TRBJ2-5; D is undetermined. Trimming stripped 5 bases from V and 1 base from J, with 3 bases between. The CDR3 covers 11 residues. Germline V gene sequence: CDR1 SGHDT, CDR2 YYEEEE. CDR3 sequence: CASSSQETQYF. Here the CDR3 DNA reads TGTGCCAGCAGTAGCCAAGAGACCCAGTACTTC.

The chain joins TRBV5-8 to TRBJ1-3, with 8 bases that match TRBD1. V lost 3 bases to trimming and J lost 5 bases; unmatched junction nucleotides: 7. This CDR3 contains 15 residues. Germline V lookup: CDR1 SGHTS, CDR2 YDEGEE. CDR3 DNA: TGTGCCAGCAGCTGGGGACAGGCTTCAAGAAACACCATATATTTT. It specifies CASSWGQASRNTIYF.

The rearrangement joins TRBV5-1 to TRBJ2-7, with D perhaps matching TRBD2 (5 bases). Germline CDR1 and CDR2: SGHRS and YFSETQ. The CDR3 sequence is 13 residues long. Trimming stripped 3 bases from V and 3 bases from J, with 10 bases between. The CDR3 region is CASSSDRDYEQYF. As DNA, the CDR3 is TGCGCCAGCAGCTCCGATCGGGACTACGAGCAGTACTTC.

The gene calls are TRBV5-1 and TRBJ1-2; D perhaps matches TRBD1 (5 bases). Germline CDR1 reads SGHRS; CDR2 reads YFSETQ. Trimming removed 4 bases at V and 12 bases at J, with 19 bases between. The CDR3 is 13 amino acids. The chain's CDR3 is CASSLGDLSSHTF. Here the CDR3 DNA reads TGCGCCAGCAGCCTAGGGGACCTCTCGTCTCACACCTTC.

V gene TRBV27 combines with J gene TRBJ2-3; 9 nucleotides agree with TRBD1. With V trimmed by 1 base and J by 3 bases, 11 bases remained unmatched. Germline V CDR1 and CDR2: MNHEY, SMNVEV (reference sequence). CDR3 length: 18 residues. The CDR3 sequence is CASSLWGWGTGKTDTQYF. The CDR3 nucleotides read TGTGCCAGCAGTTTATGGGGCTGGGGGACAGGGAAGACAGATACGCAGTATTTT.

In DNA, the CDR3 is TGTGCCAGCATCTCCTCCAGGGCCGGATCCTACAATGAGCAGTTCTTC. Translating gives CASISSRAGSYNEQFF. V usage is TRBV28 and J usage is TRBJ2-1, with D tentatively TRBD1 (5 bases). V lost 7 bases and J 1 base, leaving 17 bases between the germline ends. This CDR3 has 16 residues. Germline loops: CDR1 MDHEN, CDR2 SYDVKM.

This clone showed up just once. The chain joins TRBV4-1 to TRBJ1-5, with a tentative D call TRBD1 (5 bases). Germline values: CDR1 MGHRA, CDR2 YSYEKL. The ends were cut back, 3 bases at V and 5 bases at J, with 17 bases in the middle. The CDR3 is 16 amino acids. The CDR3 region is CASSQYLTDPYQPQHF. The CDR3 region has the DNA TGCGCCAGCAGCCAGTATTTGACAGACCCCTATCAGCCCCAGCATTTT.

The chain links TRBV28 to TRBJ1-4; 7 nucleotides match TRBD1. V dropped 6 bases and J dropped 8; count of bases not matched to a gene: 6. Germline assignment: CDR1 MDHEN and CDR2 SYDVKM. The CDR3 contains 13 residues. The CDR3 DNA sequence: TGTGCCAGCAGGACAGGGATCTTCGAAAAACTGTTTTTT. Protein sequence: CASRTGIFEKLFF.

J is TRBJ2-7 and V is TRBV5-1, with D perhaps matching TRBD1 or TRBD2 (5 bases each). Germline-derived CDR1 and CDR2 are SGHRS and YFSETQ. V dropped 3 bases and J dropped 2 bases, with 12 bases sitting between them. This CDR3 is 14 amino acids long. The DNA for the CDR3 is TGCGCCAGCAGCTCGGGACGTATCCCCTACGAGCAGTACTTC. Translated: CASSSGRIPYEQYF.

CDR3 protein: CASREGDYQPQHF. The CDR3 bases are TGTGCCAGCAGGGAGGGGGACTACCAGCCCCAGCATTTT. The J gene is TRBJ1-5, the V gene TRBV28; maybe TRBD1 (6 bases). This CDR3 comprises 13 residues. Looked up from germline, CDR1 is MDHEN and CDR2 is SYDVKM. Trimming removed 6 bases at V and 7 bases at J, with 13 bases between.

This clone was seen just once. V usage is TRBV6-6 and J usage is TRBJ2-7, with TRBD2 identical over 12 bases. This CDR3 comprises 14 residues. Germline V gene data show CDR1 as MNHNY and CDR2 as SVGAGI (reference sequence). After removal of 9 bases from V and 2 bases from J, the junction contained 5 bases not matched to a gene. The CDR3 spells CASKLAGGTYEQYF. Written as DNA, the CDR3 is TGTGCCAGTAAACTAGCGGGAGGTACCTACGAGCAGTACTTC.

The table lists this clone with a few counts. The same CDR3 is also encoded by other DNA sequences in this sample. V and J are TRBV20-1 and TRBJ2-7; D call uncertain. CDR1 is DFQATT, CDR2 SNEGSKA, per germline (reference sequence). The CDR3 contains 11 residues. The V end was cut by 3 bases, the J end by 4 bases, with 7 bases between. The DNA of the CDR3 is TGCAGTGCTAGGCCCGATTACGAGCAGTACTTC. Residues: CSARPDYEQYF.

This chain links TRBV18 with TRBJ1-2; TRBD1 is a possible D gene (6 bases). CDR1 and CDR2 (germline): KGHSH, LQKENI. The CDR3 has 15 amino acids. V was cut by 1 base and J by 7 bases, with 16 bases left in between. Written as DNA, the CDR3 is TGTGCCAGCTCACCACTCGATGTCGGCAGGGGTGGCTACACCTTC. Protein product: CASSPLDVGRGGYTF.

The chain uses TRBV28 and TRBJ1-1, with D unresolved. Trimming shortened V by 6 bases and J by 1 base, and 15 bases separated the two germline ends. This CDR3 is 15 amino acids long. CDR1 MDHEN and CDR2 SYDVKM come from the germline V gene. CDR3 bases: TGTGCCAGCAGATCCTTTGGGGTCCAGAACACTGAAGCTTTCTTT. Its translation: CASRSFGVQNTEAFF.

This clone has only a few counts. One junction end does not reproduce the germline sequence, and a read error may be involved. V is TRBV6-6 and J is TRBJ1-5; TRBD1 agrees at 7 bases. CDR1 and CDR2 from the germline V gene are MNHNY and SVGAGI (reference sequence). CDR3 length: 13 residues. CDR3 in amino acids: CASSPGGNLPQHF. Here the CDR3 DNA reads TGTGCCAGCAGTCCAGGGGGGAATCTGCCCCAGCATTTT.

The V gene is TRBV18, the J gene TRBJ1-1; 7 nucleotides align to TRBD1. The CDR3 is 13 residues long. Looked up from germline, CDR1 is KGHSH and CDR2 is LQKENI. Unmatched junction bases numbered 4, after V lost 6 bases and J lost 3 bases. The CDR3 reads CASSTDRYTEAFF. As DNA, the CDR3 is TGTGCCAGCTCGACGGACAGGTACACTGAAGCTTTCTTT.

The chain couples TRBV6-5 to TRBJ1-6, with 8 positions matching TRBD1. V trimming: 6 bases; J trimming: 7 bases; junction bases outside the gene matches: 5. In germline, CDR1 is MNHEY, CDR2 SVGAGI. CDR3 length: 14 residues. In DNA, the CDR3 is TGTGCCAGCAGGTTGACAGGGGCCAATTCACCCCTCCACTTT. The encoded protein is CASRLTGANSPLHF.

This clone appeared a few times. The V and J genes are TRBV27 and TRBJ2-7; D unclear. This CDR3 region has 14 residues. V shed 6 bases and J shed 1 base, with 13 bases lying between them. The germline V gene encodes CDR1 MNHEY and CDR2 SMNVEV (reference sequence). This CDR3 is CASRPAGPSYEQYF. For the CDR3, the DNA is TGTGCCAGCAGACCCGCCGGACCATCCTACGAGCAGTACTTC.

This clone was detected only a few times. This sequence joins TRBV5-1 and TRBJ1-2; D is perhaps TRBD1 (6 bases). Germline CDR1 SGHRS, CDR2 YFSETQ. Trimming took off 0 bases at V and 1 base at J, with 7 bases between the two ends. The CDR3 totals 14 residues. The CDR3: CASSLEQGNYGYTF. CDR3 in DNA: TGCGCCAGCAGCTTGGAACAGGGTAACTATGGCTACACCTTC.